Below, 30 T cell receptor beta chains from the same sample are listed, as sequenced in a study of T-cell memory formation after mild COVID-19. One entry per CDR3 protein, called by TCRdb with MiXCR from the 5' RACE reads. The sample includes approximately 560,000 distinct CDR3 sequences, around 15% seen only once; the top ten take just over 8%. The specimen was PBMCs or a T cell subset sorted from them (not recorded which). The receptors come from an adult woman who had mild COVID-19 (a few samples of this study predate the infection). Cell type and time point are not known.

V usage is TRBV4-1 and J usage is TRBJ1-1; D might be TRBD1 (6 bases). V was shortened by 3 bases and J by 0 bases, with 11 bases between the two germline ends. The CDR3 covers 15 residues. Germline V lookup: CDR1 MGHRA, CDR2 YSYEKL. The CDR3 sequence: CASSHSDSLNTEAFF. The CDR3, as DNA: TGCGCCAGCAGCCACTCGGACAGCTTGAACACTGAAGCTTTCTTT.

The gene calls are TRBV19 and TRBJ2-3, with TRBD1 as a possible D gene (5 bases). Germline V gene data show CDR1 as LNHDA and CDR2 as SQIVND (reference sequence). V dropped 4 bases and J dropped 2 bases, with 7 bases sitting between them. The CDR3 consists of 13 residues. The CDR3 reads CASSKGNTDTQYF. As DNA, the CDR3 is TGTGCCAGTAGTAAGGGGAACACAGATACGCAGTATTTT.

The table lists this clonotype with a few counts. This chain links TRBV7-2 with TRBJ2-5; the D is unclear. Germline V gene lookup returns CDR1 SGHTA and CDR2 FQGNSA. V lost 7 bases and J 4 bases, leaving 13 bases between the germline ends. This CDR3 region has 13 residues. CDR3 in DNA: TGTGCCAGCACCCTATTTCTCCCAGAGACCCAGTACTTC. Its translation is CASTLFLPETQYF.

This clonotype showed up just a few times. The chain is built from TRBV6-2 or TRBV6-3 and TRBJ2-1, with unresolved D. The CDR3 is 13 amino acids. V shed 6 bases and J shed 8 bases, with 14 bases lying between them. Germline V gene sequence: CDR1 MNHEY, CDR2 SVGEGT. The CDR3 spells CASSETVSHEQFF. The CDR3 bases are TGTGCCAGCAGCGAAACCGTATCCCATGAGCAGTTCTTC.

CDR3 sequence: CSARDGQTNYGYTF. CDR3 sequence (DNA): TGCAGTGCTAGAGATGGGCAGACTAACTATGGCTACACCTTC. The rearrangement links TRBV20-1 to TRBJ1-2; D is ambiguous. With 0 bases removed from V and 0 bases from J, the gap between germline ends came to 8 bases. This CDR3 has 14 residues. Germline CDR1 and CDR2: DFQATT and SNEGSKA (reference sequence).

This clonotype turned up a few times. The chain links TRBV11-1 to TRBJ2-3, with unresolved D. Germline V gene sequence: CDR1 SGHAT, CDR2 FQDESV (reference sequence). Trimming cost V 2 bases and J 2 bases, with 14 bases left between them. This CDR3 comprises 16 residues. The CDR3 bases are TGTGCCAGCAGCTTATCTACCCACGCGTTCACAGATACGCAGTATTTT. The encoded protein is CASSLSTHAFTDTQYF.

This CDR3 reads CASSSAGRGRMDTQYF. For the CDR3, the DNA is TGTGCCAGCAGCTCCGCCGGGCGGGGGCGGATGGATACGCAGTATTTT. The chain employs TRBV5-4 and TRBJ2-3; weak D call: TRBD2 (7 bases). The germline CDR1 and CDR2 sequences are SGHNT and YYREEE (reference sequence). V lost 3 bases, J lost 6 bases, and 20 bases lay in between. CDR3 length: 16 residues.

There are a few counts of this clonotype. V is TRBV28 and J is TRBJ2-3; D is perhaps TRBD1 (7 bases). Germline assignment: CDR1 MDHEN and CDR2 SYDVKM. The CDR3 consists of 15 residues. With 4 bases removed from V and 2 bases from J, the gap between germline ends came to 13 bases. The CDR3 nucleotides read TGTGCCAGCAGTTCAGGGGGGTTGAACACAGATACGCAGTATTTT. Amino acids: CASSSGGLNTDTQYF.

This chain connects TRBV11-2 to TRBJ1-3, with D maybe TRBD1 (6 bases). CDR1 and CDR2 (germline): SGHAT, FQNNGV. This CDR3 spans 15 amino acids. Trimming stripped 5 bases from V and 0 bases from J, with 11 bases between. CDR3 sequence reads: CASSPSGHSGNTIYF. CDR3 nucleotides: TGTGCCAGCAGCCCTTCGGGACACTCTGGAAACACCATATATTTT.

This clonotype was seen a handful of times. Here the CDR3 DNA reads TGTGCCAGCAGTCCGGAAGAAAAAGAGACCCAGTACTTC. It yields the protein CASSPEEKETQYF. This chain uses TRBV6-2 or TRBV6-3 with TRBJ2-5; no firm D call. The CDR3 covers 13 residues. Germline lookup yields CDR1 MNHEY and CDR2 SVGEGT. V lost 5 bases, J lost 3 bases, and 10 bases lay in between.

The chain carries TRBV19 and TRBJ1-2, with a weak D call TRBD1 (6 bases). The ends were cut back, 5 bases at V and 3 bases at J, with 16 bases in the middle. Per germline, CDR1 LNHDA and CDR2 SQIVND (reference sequence). CDR3 length: 15 amino acids. The CDR3 nucleotides are TGTGCCAGTAGTCCAACCGAGGGGGGGGACTATGGCTACACCTTC. It is translated as CASSPTEGGDYGYTF.

Comments on this clonotype: One junction end disagrees with the germline gene, perhaps due to a read error. The J gene is TRBJ1-1, the V gene TRBV7-2; D gene uncertain. Germline-derived CDR1 and CDR2 are SGHTA and FQGNSA. This CDR3 comprises 10 residues. CDR3 sequence reads: CASSFQWLIF. CDR3 coding DNA: TGTGCCAGCAGCTTCCAGTGGCTAATCTTT.

The V and J genes are TRBV4-3 and TRBJ2-4, with D possibly being TRBD1 or TRBD2 (5 bases each). Deletions cut 1 base from V and 16 bases from J, with 11 bases between. CDR1 is LGHNA and CDR2 is YSLEER in the germline V gene. The CDR3 totals 11 residues. Written as DNA, the CDR3 is TGCGCCAGCAGCCAAGGGCAGGGAGTTTACTTC. Amino acids: CASSQGQGVYF.

This clonotype has just a few counts. The chain couples TRBV10-3 to TRBJ2-7; D possibly uses TRBD1 or TRBD2 (5 bases each). V was pared by 2 bases and J by 7 bases, with 9 bases between. This CDR3 region has 12 residues. Germline-derived CDR1 and CDR2 are ENHRY and SYGVKD. This chain's CDR3 is CAISEAGREQYF. CDR3 bases: TGTGCCATCAGTGAGGCAGGGAGAGAGCAGTACTTC.

V and J are TRBV2 and TRBJ1-1, with D possibly TRBD1 on 5 matching bases. This CDR3 comprises 14 residues. Germline loops: CDR1 SNHLY, CDR2 FYNNEI. The V end lost 6 bases, the J end lost 1 base, and 12 bases lay between the germline ends. CDR3 sequence reads: CASSGFGGNTEAFF. Here the CDR3 DNA reads TGTGCCAGCAGCGGGTTCGGGGGGAACACTGAAGCTTTCTTT.

This clonotype has just a few counts. The V call is TRBV7-6, the J call TRBJ2-7, with D possibly being TRBD1 or TRBD2 (5 bases each). Germline V gives CDR1 SGHVS, CDR2 FNYEAQ. Trimming stripped 2 bases from V and 2 bases from J, with 10 bases between. The CDR3 consists of 14 residues. The CDR3 spells CASSLSRGTYEQYF. The CDR3 bases are TGTGCCAGCAGCTTATCGAGGGGAACCTACGAGCAGTACTTC.

The chain employs TRBV7-9 and TRBJ2-1; 8 nucleotides line up with TRBD2. Germline V CDR1 and CDR2: SEHNR, FQNEAQ (reference sequence). This CDR3 is 14 amino acids long. Losses at the gene ends were 3 bases for V and 6 bases for J; bases not matched to a gene: 4. The CDR3 here is CASSFSGGVNEQFF. DNA of the CDR3: TGTGCCAGCAGCTTTTCGGGAGGGGTCAATGAGCAGTTCTTC.

This clonotype was picked up a small number of times. V gene TRBV20-1 combines with J gene TRBJ1-1; D is uncertain. With 5 bases removed from V and 0 bases from J, the gap between germline ends came to 7 bases. The CDR3 is 12 amino acids. Germline values: CDR1 DFQATT, CDR2 SNEGSKA (reference sequence). The CDR3 here is CSAETMNTEAFF. Written as DNA, the CDR3 is TGCAGTGCTGAGACGATGAACACTGAAGCTTTCTTT.

The gene calls are TRBV2 and TRBJ1-2; no reliable D call. The CDR3 consists of 13 residues. V dropped 4 bases and J dropped 4 bases, with 10 bases sitting between them. Germline lookup yields CDR1 SNHLY and CDR2 FYNNEI. The DNA for the CDR3 is TGTGCCAGCAGTGCGACGGAGACCTATGGCTACACCTTC. This translates into CASSATETYGYTF.

The V gene is TRBV6-5, the J gene TRBJ1-2; D gene uncertain. The CDR3 is made up of 16 amino acids. V was clipped by 6 bases and J by 1 base, with 18 bases between them. Germline CDR1 and CDR2: MNHEY and SVGAGI. The CDR3 DNA reads as TGTGCCAGCAGCCCACTCCCTGGAGGGTATAACTATGGCTACACCTTC. Translated: CASSPLPGGYNYGYTF.

The CDR3 sequence is CASSLQPYGYTF. CDR3 in DNA: TGTGCCAGCAGCTTACAGCCGTATGGCTACACCTTC. This chain links TRBV7-2 with TRBJ1-2; no clear D. This CDR3 is 12 amino acids long. Germline V gene lookup returns CDR1 SGHTA and CDR2 FQGNSA. V was trimmed by 2 bases and J by 5 bases, leaving 6 bases between them.

This clonotype was seen ten or more times. The chain uses TRBV5-1 and TRBJ2-5; D uncertain. The germline V and J ends were trimmed by 2 bases and 0 bases, with 14 bases remaining between them. In germline, CDR1 is SGHRS, CDR2 YFSETQ. The CDR3 runs 16 residues. Here the CDR3 DNA reads TGCGCCAGCAGCTTTCCACGGAAACAGTACCAAGAGACCCAGTACTTC. Amino acid sequence: CASSFPRKQYQETQYF.

This clonotype was picked up a small number of times. The rearrangement uses TRBV6-1 and TRBJ2-3; D ambiguous. Germline loops: CDR1 MNHNS, CDR2 SASEGT. The CDR3 length is 16 residues. Deletions cut 1 base from V and 2 bases from J, with 13 bases between. The DNA for the CDR3 is TGTGCCAGCAGTGAAGTCGGCGGACGTACCACAGATACGCAGTATTTT. The encoded protein is CASSEVGGRTTDTQYF.

The chain recombines TRBV12-3 or TRBV12-4 with TRBJ2-2; TRBD1 is a possible D gene (5 bases). The CDR3 runs to 14 residues. The V end was cut by 7 bases, the J end by 3 bases, with 12 bases between. Written as DNA, the CDR3 is TGTGCCAGCACGTCCCAGGGTTACACCGGGGAGCTGTTTTTT. Protein: CASTSQGYTGELFF.

Only a few counts were recorded for this clonotype. This chain joins TRBV12-3 or TRBV12-4 and TRBJ1-4, with TRBD1 identical over 8 bases. J lost 8 bases, V lost 6 bases, and 8 bases had no gene match. There are 14 residues in the CDR3. CDR3 loop: CASSRTGIREKLFF. For the CDR3, the DNA is TGTGCCAGCAGCCGGACAGGGATAAGGGAAAAACTGTTTTTT.

This clonotype was observed a handful of times. This rearrangement joins TRBV7-2 to TRBJ1-5; D is ambiguous. The V and J ends lost 1 base and 6 bases respectively, with 7 bases between them. The CDR3 is 13 amino acids. CDR1 is SGHTA, CDR2 FQGNSA, per germline. DNA of the CDR3: TGTGCCAGCAGCTTAGATTTAAGTCAGCCCCAGCATTTT. As protein: CASSLDLSQPQHF.

The rearrangement uses TRBV3-1 and TRBJ2-1; 8 positions match TRBD1. V was pared by 11 bases and J by 6 bases, with 6 bases of the junction left unmatched. CDR3 size: 12 residues. Germline CDR1 LGHDT, CDR2 YNNKEL (reference sequence). CDR3 region: CASRTGTNEQFF. The CDR3 DNA sequence: TGTGCCTCCCGGACAGGGACCAATGAGCAGTTCTTC.

A few counts support this clonotype. This rearrangement joins TRBV19 to TRBJ1-1; tentatively, D is TRBD1 (5 bases). The germline V and J ends were trimmed by 5 bases and 3 bases, with 13 bases remaining between them. Looked up from germline, CDR1 is LNHDA and CDR2 is SQIVND (reference sequence). The CDR3 spans 14 residues. The CDR3 DNA follows: TGTGCCAGTAGTTGGGGGGTTGCGGACACTGAAGCTTTCTTT. Translated, it gives CASSWGVADTEAFF.

J is TRBJ1-1 and V is TRBV3-1, with 7 bases fitting TRBD1. V dropped 3 bases and J dropped 5; count of bases not matched to a gene: 9. Germline lookup yields CDR1 LGHDT and CDR2 YNNKEL (reference sequence). The CDR3 totals 15 residues. For the CDR3, the DNA is TGTGCCAGCAGCCAGTACAGGGGAAGGTTAACTGAAGCTTTCTTT. The encoded protein is CASSQYRGRLTEAFF.

This clonotype was counted only a few times. The chain joins TRBV7-2 to TRBJ2-5; 11 nucleotides agree with TRBD1. J gave up 4 bases and V 1 base, and 5 bases lay outside the gene matches. CDR1 and CDR2 from the germline V gene are SGHTA and FQGNSA. The CDR3 totals 16 residues. In nucleotides, the CDR3 is TGTGCCAGCAGCTTAGATAGGACAGGGGGCAGAGAGACCCAGTACTTC. Protein sequence: CASSLDRTGGRETQYF.